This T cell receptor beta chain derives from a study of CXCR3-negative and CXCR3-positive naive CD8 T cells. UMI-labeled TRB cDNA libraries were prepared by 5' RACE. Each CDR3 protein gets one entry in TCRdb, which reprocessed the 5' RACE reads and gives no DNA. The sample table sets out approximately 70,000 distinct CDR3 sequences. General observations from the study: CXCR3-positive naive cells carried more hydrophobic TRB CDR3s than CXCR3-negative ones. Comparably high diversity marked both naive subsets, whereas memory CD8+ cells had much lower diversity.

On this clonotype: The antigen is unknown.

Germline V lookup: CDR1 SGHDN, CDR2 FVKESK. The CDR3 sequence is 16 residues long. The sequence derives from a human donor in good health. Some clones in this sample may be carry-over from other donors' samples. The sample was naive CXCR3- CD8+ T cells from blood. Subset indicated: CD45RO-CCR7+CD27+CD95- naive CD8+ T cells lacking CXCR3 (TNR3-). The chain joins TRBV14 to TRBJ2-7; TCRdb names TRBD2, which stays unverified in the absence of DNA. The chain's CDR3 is CASSLTRAGGLGEQYF.